The present entry profiles one T cell receptor (beta chain) with its context. Its antigen is unidentified. The record originates from a study of blood T cells in healthy people across ages. Study-level points and caveats: A greater number of naive CD4+ cells and higher diversity distinguished long-lived donors from aged donors.

A minimum of 7 million PBMCs was isolated per sample. Together with a sample-barcoded 5' primer, a J-beta primer mix was included in a second PCR lasting roughly 7 to 11 cycles. Through a template-switch adaptor with 12 random nucleotides, each cDNA molecule received a tag. The yield of each sample was at least 2.5 million CDR3-containing paired-end reads. Each CDR3 protein gets one entry after TCRdb re-called the 5' RACE reads with MiXCR. The sample contains around 970,000 distinct CDR3 sequences, just over 50% of which appear only once. The germline CDR1 and CDR2 sequences are LNHNV and YYDKDF (reference sequence). With 1 base removed from V and 11 bases from J, the gap between germline ends came to 20 bases. This CDR3 is 15 amino acids long.

This chain uses TRBV15 with TRBJ2-5; D is unresolved. Sequencing used blood. This receptor was obtained from a woman aged 60 to 75 in good health. DNA for the CDR3: TGTGCCACCAGCAGAGGATGGGCTGGCTCGAGCTATCAGTACTTC. Residues: CATSRGWAGSSYQYF. Variable domain in full (rest from reference TRBV15 and TRBJ2-5): DAMVIQNPRYQVTQFGKPVTLSCSQTLNHNVMYWYQQKSSQAPKLLFHYYDKDFNNEADTPDNFQSRRPNTSFCFLDIRSPGLGDTAMYLCATSRGWAGSSYQYFGPGTRLLVL.